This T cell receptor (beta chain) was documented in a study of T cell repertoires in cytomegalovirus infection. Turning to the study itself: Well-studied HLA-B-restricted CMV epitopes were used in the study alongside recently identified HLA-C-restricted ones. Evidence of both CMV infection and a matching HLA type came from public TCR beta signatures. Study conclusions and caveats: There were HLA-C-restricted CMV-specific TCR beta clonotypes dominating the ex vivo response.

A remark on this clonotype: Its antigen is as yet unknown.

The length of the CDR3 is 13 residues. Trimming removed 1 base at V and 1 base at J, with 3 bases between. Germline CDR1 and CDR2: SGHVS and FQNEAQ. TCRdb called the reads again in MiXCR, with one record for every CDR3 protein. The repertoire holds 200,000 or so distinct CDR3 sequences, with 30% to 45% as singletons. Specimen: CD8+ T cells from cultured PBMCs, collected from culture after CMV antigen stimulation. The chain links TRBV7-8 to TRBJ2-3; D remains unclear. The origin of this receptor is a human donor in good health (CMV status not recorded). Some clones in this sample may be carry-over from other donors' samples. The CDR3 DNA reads TGTGCCAGCAGCTTAGATCGCACAGATACGCAGTATTTT. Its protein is CASSLDRTDTQYF.